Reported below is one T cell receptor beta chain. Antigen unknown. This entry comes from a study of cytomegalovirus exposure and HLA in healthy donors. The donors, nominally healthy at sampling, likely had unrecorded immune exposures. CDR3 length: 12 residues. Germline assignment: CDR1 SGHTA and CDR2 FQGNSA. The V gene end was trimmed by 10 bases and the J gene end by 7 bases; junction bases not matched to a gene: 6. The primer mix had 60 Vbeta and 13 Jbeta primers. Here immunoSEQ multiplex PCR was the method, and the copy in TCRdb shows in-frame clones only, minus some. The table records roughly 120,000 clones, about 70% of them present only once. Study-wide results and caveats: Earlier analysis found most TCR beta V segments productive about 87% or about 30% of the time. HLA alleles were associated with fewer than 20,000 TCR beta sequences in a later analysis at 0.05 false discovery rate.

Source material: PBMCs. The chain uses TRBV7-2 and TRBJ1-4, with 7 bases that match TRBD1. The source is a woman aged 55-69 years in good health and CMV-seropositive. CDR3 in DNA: TGTGCCACAAGCCGGGACAGTGAAAAACTGTTTTTT. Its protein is CATSRDSEKLFF. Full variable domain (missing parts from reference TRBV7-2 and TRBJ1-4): GAGVSQSPSNKVTEKGKDVELRCDPISGHTALYWYRQSLGQGLEFLIYFQGNSAPDKSGLPSDRFSAERTGGSVSTLTIQRTQQEDSAVYLCATSRDSEKLFFGSGTQLSVL.